The 7 T cell receptor beta chains in this list originate from one sample, sequenced in a study of regulatory T cells in long-lasting Graves disease. Building the TCR beta libraries relied on iRepertoire HTBI primers, and CDR3 regions underwent Arm-PCR. TCRdb reprocessed the multiplex PCR reads with MiXCR, giving one entry per CDR3 protein. The profile shows almost 350,000 distinct CDR3 sequences, about 20% of them singletons. Specified time point: persistent/refractory GD, antithyroid drugs over 5 years with positive TRAb. Making the TCR library involved RNA that had been extracted from PBMCs. The sample here was peripheral blood mononuclear cells (PBMCs), taken when the disease was refractory, from a patient treated with antithyroid drugs. The receptors originated from a female donor with Graves disease.

This clonotype was seen repeatedly, ten times or more. The chain carries TRBV10-3 and TRBJ2-7; 8 bases are a match to TRBD1. The CDR3 runs 16 residues. Unmatched junction bases numbered 8, after V lost 2 bases and J lost 2 bases. The germline CDR1 and CDR2 sequences are ENHRY and SYGVKD. DNA of the CDR3: TGTGCCATCAGTGAGAGTTTGGACAGGGCAACCTACGAGCAGTACTTC. Translated: CAISESLDRATYEQYF.

This clonotype came up a few times. The rearrangement uses TRBV9 and TRBJ1-2; 8 positions match TRBD1. The CDR3 length is 16 residues. Germline loops: CDR1 SGDLS, CDR2 YYNGEE. J was trimmed by 4 bases and V by 0 bases; bases with no gene match: 8. In DNA form, the CDR3 reads TGTGCCAGCAGCGTAGACCCCGGACAGGGAGGCTATGGCTACACCTTC. Translated, it gives CASSVDPGQGGYGYTF.

A few counts support this clonotype. This chain links TRBV19 with TRBJ2-7, with unresolved D. Trimming pared 3 bases from V and 0 bases from J, leaving 6 bases between. Looked up from germline, CDR1 is LNHDA and CDR2 is SQIVND (reference sequence). The CDR3 spans 13 residues. DNA of the CDR3: TGTGCCAGTAGTATGAAGAGCTCCTACGAGCAGTACTTC. Protein sequence: CASSMKSSYEQYF.

This clonotype was observed many times. V and J are TRBV10-3 and TRBJ2-7; D not certain. V was shortened by 3 bases and J by 6 bases, with 9 bases between the two germline ends. The CDR3 loop spans 12 amino acids. Germline V lookup: CDR1 ENHRY, CDR2 SYGVKD. The CDR3 DNA reads TGTGCCATCAGTGATGGTGGCGGCGAGCAGTACTTC. Encoded protein: CAISDGGGEQYF.

In the case of this clonotype: A read error may account for a junction end that differs from germline. This chain links TRBV19 with TRBJ2-5; possibly TRBD1 for D (6 bases). The better agreement between TRBJ2-3 and the DNA end casts doubt on the J call. Germline values: CDR1 LNHDA, CDR2 SQIVND (reference sequence). This CDR3 contains 13 residues. CDR3 protein: CASSMWDTDTQYF. The CDR3 DNA sequence: TGTGCCAGTAGTATGTGGGACACAGATACACAGTATTTT.

This clonotype was counted at least ten times. The V gene is TRBV27, the J gene TRBJ2-6, with D unresolved. The CDR3 is 17 residues long. The V and J ends lost 4 bases and 2 bases respectively, with 15 bases between them. Germline V gives CDR1 MNHEY, CDR2 SMNVEV (reference sequence). DNA of the CDR3: TGTGCCAGCAGTTCGCTCCTTAAGGGAACTGGGGCCAACGTCCTGACTTTC. Translated: CASSSLLKGTGANVLTF.

There are many counts of this clonotype. The rearrangement uses TRBV18 and TRBJ1-5, with TRBD1 matching 7 bases. V trimming: 3 bases; J trimming: 10 bases; junction bases outside the gene matches: 9. Germline V gene data show CDR1 as KGHSH and CDR2 as LQKENI. The CDR3 runs 14 residues. The CDR3 reads CASSPGQAAYPQHF. CDR3 DNA: TGTGCCAGCTCACCCGGACAGGCGGCCTACCCCCAGCATTTT.